This T cell receptor beta chain was retrieved from a study of CD8 T cells in ankylosing spondylitis. This clonotype was picked up many times. The antigen remains unidentified. Study-wide results and caveats: Prior literature has documented some motif variants in synovial fluid and blood from reactive arthritis. Blood of patients with ankylosing spondylitis appeared to be characterized by a TCR beta motif of eight highly homologous variants.

The CDR3 sequence is 13 residues long. Germline CDR1 DFQATT, CDR2 SNEGSKA (reference sequence). V lost 6 bases to trimming and J lost 4 bases, with 15 bases between them. Libraries for TCR beta were made by quantitative 5'-RACE with molecular barcodes. TCRdb re-called the 5' RACE reads with MiXCR, one entry per CDR3 protein. The profile shows 150,000 to 200,000 distinct CDR3 sequences, about an eighth of them singletons. This receptor was taken from a female donor with ankylosing spondylitis or in good health (not recorded which). V and J are TRBV20-1 and TRBJ1-2; D not certain. Sequencing was performed on blood, either unsorted or a sorted T cell fraction (not recorded which). CDR3 region: CSAFDQAGYGYTF. The CDR3 region has the DNA TGCAGTGCCTTTGACCAGGCTGGCTATGGCTACACCTTC.